These T cell receptor beta chains were read from a single sample in a study of T cells in Graves' hyperthyroidism and ophthalmopathy. Using its own MiXCR run on the multiplex PCR reads, TCRdb lists one record per CDR3 protein. The sample shows around 290,000 distinct CDR3 sequences, about an eighth of them seen only once. Sequencing was carried out using blood. These receptor sequences come from a woman in her thirties with Graves' hyperthyroidism that later progressed to Graves' ophthalmopathy. Each CDR3 is given with its conserved first and last residue. The D gene is left open where the match is weak. Size is omitted from some rows. Given values are once, few, many or a class for expanded clones.

NA	TRBJ1-6	TRBV6-1	NA	TGTGCCAGCAGTCTACTAAATTCACCCCTCCACTTT	CASSLLNSPLHF
TRBD2	TRBJ2-7	TRBV4-1	few	TGCGCCAGCAGCCCGATGGGACTAGTAATGAACGAGCAGTACTTC	CASSPMGLVMNEQYF
NA	TRBJ2-7	TRBV6-2/TRBV6-3	many	TGTGCCAGCAGCCCCCTCGACTGGGAAAGGGACGAGCAGTACTTC	CASSPLDWERDEQYF
TRBD1	TRBJ2-1	TRBV10-2	NA	TGCGCCAGCAGTCCCGGGACAGTGAGCTCCTACGAGCAGTTCTTC	CASSPGTVSSYEQFF
NA	TRBJ2-1	TRBV7-2	many	TGTGCCAGCAGCTTAATCCGAGCGAGCTCCTACAATGAGCAGTTCTTC	CASSLIRASSYNEQFF
TRBD2	TRBJ2-1	TRBV6-2/TRBV6-3	many	TGTGCCAGCACCGGAAACCCTGTAGCGGGAGGCTACAATGAGCAGTTCTTC	CASTGNPVAGGYNEQFF
TRBD1	TRBJ2-2	TRBV9	NA	TGTGCCAGCAGTCCGGACAGGGTGACCGGGGAGCTGTTTTTT	CASSPDRVTGELFF
TRBD2	TRBJ2-2	TRBV10-3	many	TGTGCCATCACTCCGGGACTAGCGGGAGGGACCACCGGGGAGCTGTTTTTT	CAITPGLAGGTTGELFF
TRBD1	TRBJ2-6	TRBV19	once	TGTGCCAGTAGTAGGGGGACAGTAGCAAACTCTGGGGCCAACGTCCTGACTTTC	CASSRGTVANSGANVLTF
TRBD2	TRBJ2-1	TRBV20-1	many	TGCAGTGCTAGGGCAGCGGGGCGGGGCAATGAGCAGTTCTTC	CSARAAGRGNEQFF
TRBD2	TRBJ2-7	TRBV7-9	many	TGTGCCAGCAGCTTAGGAAGATCGTCTAGCGGGAGTTTTTACGAGCAGTACTTC	CASSLGRSSSGSFYEQYF
NA	TRBJ1-5	TRBV7-2	many	TGTGCCAGCAGCTTCGGAGGTACAGGGATGGTTCAGCCCCAGCATTTT	CASSFGGTGMVQPQHF
NA	TRBJ2-3	TRBV30	few	TGTGCCTTTACTAGACTTGGGGTAGATACGCAGTATTTT	CAFTRLGVDTQYF
TRBD2	TRBJ2-2	TRBV7-2	many	TGTGCCAGCAGCTCCTCCGGGACTAGCGGGACCGGGGAGCTGTTTTTT	CASSSSGTSGTGELFF
NA	TRBJ2-2	TRBV13	NA	TGTGCCAGCAGCCCAAGGGGGACCGGGGAGCTGTCTTTT	CASSPRGTGELSF
NA	TRBJ1-1	TRBV6-2/TRBV6-3	many	TGTGCCAGCAGCTCTGGGGCGTACACTGAAGCTTTCTTT	CASSSGAYTEAFF
NA	TRBJ2-3	TRBV11-2	many	TGTGCCAGCAGCTTAGGTGGGGTTGGGGACACAGATACGCAGTATTTT	CASSLGGVGDTDTQYF
TRBD1	TRBJ1-2	TRBV7-9	many	TGTGCCAGCAGCTTAGCCGGGACAGGGGTCTATGGCTACACCTTC	CASSLAGTGVYGYTF
NA	TRBJ2-3	TRBV18	many	TGTGCCAGCTCACTATACAGCTACCAAAGCACAGATACGCAGTATTTT	CASSLYSYQSTDTQYF
TRBD2	TRBJ2-5	TRBV12-3/TRBV12-4	NA	TGTGCCAGCAGTTCTGGGACTAGCGGGAGGAATCATCGAGAGACCCAGTACTTC	CASSSGTSGRNHRETQYF
TRBD1	TRBJ1-2	TRBV28	many	TGTGCCAGCAGGGGGGGACAGGGGATGGGCGGCTACACCTTC	CASRGGQGMGGYTF
NA	TRBJ1-2	TRBV6-2/TRBV6-3	many	TGTGCCAGCAGTTACCTGACACACTCGGATCCGTATGGCTACACCTTC	CASSYLTHSDPYGYTF
NA	TRBJ1-1	TRBV12-5	many	TGTGCTAGTGGCAGAGGGACGGGGGAAGCTTTCTTT	CASGRGTGEAFF
NA	TRBJ2-7	TRBV15	few	TGTGCCACCAGCAGAGTGGAAGCCTACGAGCAGTACTTC	CATSRVEAYEQYF
NA	TRBJ2-7	TRBV29-1	few	TGCAGCGTTGGACTAGACTCCTACGAGCAGTACTTC	CSVGLDSYEQYF
NA	TRBJ1-6	TRBV6-1	many	TGTGCCAGCAGTTATGCAGTGTCCTATAATTCACCCCTCCACTTT	CASSYAVSYNSPLHF
NA	TRBJ1-2	TRBV6-2/TRBV6-3	many	TGTGCCAGCAGTTTGTCGGGACCTTTTTATGGCTACACCTTC	CASSLSGPFYGYTF
NA	TRBJ2-3	TRBV18	many	TGTGCCAGCTCAATCCCGGGAACAGATACGCAGTATTTT	CASSIPGTDTQYF
NA	TRBJ2-2	TRBV18	once	TGTGCCAGCTCACCACAGCCCACGAACACCGGGGAGCTGTTTTTT	CASSPQPTNTGELFF
NA	TRBJ2-6	TRBV28	many	TGTGCCAGCAGGGACTCTGGGGCCAACGTCCTGACTTTC	CASRDSGANVLTF
TRBD1	TRBJ2-1	TRBV11-2	few	TGTGCCAGCAGCTCAACAGGGGGCGGTGAGCAGTTCTTC	CASSSTGGGEQFF
NA	TRBJ2-7	TRBV5-1	NA	TGCGCCAGCAGCTTGGAAGGGGTCGGGGGAACCTACGAGCAGTACTTC	CASSLEGVGGTYEQYF
NA	TRBJ1-1	TRBV7-2	many	TGTGCCAGCAACAACGGGGGGTGGTCTGGCACTGAAGCTTTCTTT	CASNNGGWSGTEAFF
TRBD2	TRBJ2-3	TRBV6-2/TRBV6-3	NA	TGTGCCAGCAACGATCCGGGACTAGGGATGGGGCAGTATTTT	CASNDPGLGMGQYF
TRBD2	TRBJ2-2	TRBV7-9	few	TGTGCCAGCAGCCTACCCTGGGGGGGTCACACCGGGGAGCTGTTTTTT	CASSLPWGGHTGELFF
NA	TRBJ2-3	TRBV5-1	NA	TGCGCCAGCAGCGAGCGGGCTTACAGCACAGATACGCAGTATTTT	CASSERAYSTDTQYF
TRBD1	TRBJ2-7	TRBV7-2	many	TGTGCCAGCAGCTTAGTGGGACAGGTCGGCGAGCAGTACTTC	CASSLVGQVGEQYF
NA	TRBJ2-3	TRBV30	NA	TGTGCCTGGAGTGTAGCCGGGAGTTCAGATACGCAGTATTTT	CAWSVAGSSDTQYF
NA	TRBJ2-1	TRBV5-6	once	TGTGCCAGCAGCCCCCTGACTAGCAATGAGCAGTTCTTC	CASSPLTSNEQFF
TRBD2	TRBJ2-5	TRBV28	many	TGTGCCAGCAGTTTGCCAGCGGGGGAGACCCAGTACTTC	CASSLPAGETQYF
NA	TRBJ2-5	TRBV18	many	TGTGCCAGCTCTCGGGGGCCCATCCGGGAGACCCAGTACTTC	CASSRGPIRETQYF
NA	TRBJ2-1	TRBV30	many	TGTGCCTGCCTCCGGGACCCAGAAAACAATGAGCAGTTCTTC	CACLRDPENNEQFF
NA	TRBJ2-1	TRBV28	many	TGTGCCAGCCATACACAGGTTTACAATGAGCAGTTCTTC	CASHTQVYNEQFF
TRBD2	TRBJ2-7	TRBV5-1	many	TGCGCCAGCAGCTTTCTGGGGGGGACCTACGAGCAGTACTTC	CASSFLGGTYEQYF
TRBD2	TRBJ2-3	TRBV7-9	many	TGTGCCAGCAGCCCCCCTGGAGGGAGCGGGAGGGCCGGGACTCCAGATACGCAGTATTTT	CASSPPGGSGRAGTPDTQYF
NA	TRBJ2-5	TRBV20-1	NA	TGCAGTGCTAGAAGAGGGGGGCAAGAGACCCAGTACTTC	CSARRGGQETQYF
TRBD1	TRBJ2-3	TRBV6-2/TRBV6-3	many	TGTGCCAGCAGCCTCGGCGGGACAGGGGGCCGTAGCACAGATACGCAGTATTTT	CASSLGGTGGRSTDTQYF
TRBD1	TRBJ2-7	TRBV7-3	many	TGTGCCAGCACCCGACTGGGACAGGGGGGGGACGAGCAGTACTTC	CASTRLGQGGDEQYF
TRBD1	TRBJ2-1	TRBV28	NA	TGTGCCAGCACCCCCCAAGAGACAGGGAAAAGGGGCGAGCAGTTCTTC	CASTPQETGKRGEQFF
NA	TRBJ2-5	TRBV7-9	many	TGTGCCAGCAGCTCCCCCACCCAAGAGACCCAGTACTTC	CASSSPTQETQYF
NA	TRBJ2-5	TRBV29-1	many	TGCAGCGTTCTGGAAGAGACCCAGTACTTC	CSVLEETQYF
NA	TRBJ2-5	TRBV7-3	many	TGTGCCAGCAGCCCCTCGACAGAAGAGACCCAGTACTTC	CASSPSTEETQYF
NA	TRBJ2-1	TRBV6-2/TRBV6-3	NA	TGTGCCAGCAGTTACCCTGGGAGTGAGCAGTTCTTC	CASSYPGSEQFF
TRBD1	TRBJ1-6	TRBV6-1	many	TGTGCCAGCAGTCGAAACGGACAGGGGGTTGCTTCACCCCTCCACTTT	CASSRNGQGVASPLHF
NA	TRBJ2-7	TRBV9	many	TGTGCCAGCAGTAACAGCCTTGACGGGTCAGAATCCTACGAGCAGTACTTC	CASSNSLDGSESYEQYF
NA	TRBJ2-5	TRBV11-2	NA	TGTGCCAGCAGCTTATTTGATGAGGAGACCCAGTACTTC	CASSLFDEETQYF
NA	TRBJ2-3	TRBV4-2	few	TGTGCCAGCAGCCAAGAGGCGATGATTGTCTCAGGCACAGATACGCAGTATTTT	CASSQEAMIVSGTDTQYF
TRBD2	TRBJ2-3	TRBV12-3/TRBV12-4	many	TGTGCCAGCACCCCCGAGCGGGGACTCACAGATACGCAGTATTTT	CASTPERGLTDTQYF
TRBD1	TRBJ2-7	TRBV27	NA	TGTGCCAGCCGACAGGACAGGGAAGCCTACGAGCAGTACTTC	CASRQDREAYEQYF